This T cell receptor (beta chain) was obtained from a study of control samples from healthy donors and cancer patients. The CDR3 extends over 12 amino acids. V lost 5 bases to trimming and J lost 1 base, with 8 bases between them. The V gene's germline CDR1 is SQVTM and CDR2 ANQGSEA. The table came from immunoSEQ multiplex PCR; TCRdb's copy has only in-frame clones and leaves some out. The sample has approximately 150,000 clones; about 91% are singletons. This TCR came from a man aged 30 to 45 in good health. Sequencing was carried out using blood. The chain carries TRBV29-1 and TRBJ1-1, with D tentatively TRBD1 (5 bases). For the CDR3, the DNA is TGCAGCGTTTCCCAGGGGAACACTGAAGCTTTCTTT. It specifies CSVSQGNTEAFF. The full variable domain, its missing parts supplied by reference TRBV29-1 and TRBJ1-1, is SAVISQKPSRDICQRGTSLTIQCQVDSQVTMMFWYRQQPGQSLTLIATANQGSEATYESGFVIDKFPISRPNLTFSTLTVSNMSPEDSSIYLCSVSQGNTEAFFGQGTRLTVV.